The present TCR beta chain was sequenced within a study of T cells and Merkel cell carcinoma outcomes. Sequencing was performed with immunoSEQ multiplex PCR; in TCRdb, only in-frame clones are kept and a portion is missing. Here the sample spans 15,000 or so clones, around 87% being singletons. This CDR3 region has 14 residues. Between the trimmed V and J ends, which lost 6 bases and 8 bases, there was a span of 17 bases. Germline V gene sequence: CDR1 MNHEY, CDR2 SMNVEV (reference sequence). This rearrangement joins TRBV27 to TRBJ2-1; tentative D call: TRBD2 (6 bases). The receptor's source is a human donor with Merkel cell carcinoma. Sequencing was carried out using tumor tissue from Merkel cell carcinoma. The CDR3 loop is CASSLSGTVDEQFF. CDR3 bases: TGTGCCAGCAGCCTTAGTGGGACTGTCGATGAGCAGTTCTTC.